This TCR beta chain emerged from a study of response to subunit inactivated influenza vaccine. Using its own MiXCR run on the RT-PCR reads, TCRdb lists one record per CDR3 protein. This sample has 540,000 or so distinct CDR3 sequences; 10% to 15% occur once, and the top ten carry 13%. A few counts support this clonotype. The antigen remains undetermined. After removal of 5 bases from V and 2 bases from J, the junction contained 5 bases not matched to a gene. This CDR3 contains 14 residues. Broader study findings: Authors suggested each seasonal flu vaccination may recruit only limited numbers of new T cells.

The source was PBMCs from blood, collected roughly 46 days after vaccination. The chain recombines TRBV12-3 or TRBV12-4 with TRBJ1-2, with TRBD1 matching over 7 bases. The clonotype was recovered from a man between 50 and 59 years old who received an inactivated influenza vaccine. The CDR3 sequence is CASSLRQGNYGYTF. The CDR3 region has the DNA TGTGCCAGCAGTCTCCGACAGGGAAACTATGGCTACACCTTC.